This note documents a single T cell receptor (beta chain) sequence. Its specificity is not known. This sample was taken from a study of beta chain features in type 1 diabetes. Across the whole study: The study found patients and healthy donors alike in age, gender and cell yields. The study's findings and limits: There was no resolution here of whether HLA type influences TCRB rearrangement.

The V end was cut by 3 bases, the J end by 4 bases, with 12 bases between. The CDR3 runs to 14 residues. Germline CDR1 MDHEN, CDR2 SYDVKM. The whole isolated RNA underwent reverse transcription, so sequencing captured expressed TCRB transcripts. The repertoire was sequenced with immunoSEQ multiplex PCR; TCRdb's copy has only in-frame clones and lacks some. The data hold hundreds of thousands of clones, with over 10% observed a single time. The source is a man between 18 and 29 years old in good health. The rearrangement links TRBV28 to TRBJ1-1; D might be TRBD1 (5 bases). Sequenced sample: naive CD4+ T cells from blood. CDR3 amino acids: CASSLWGGVTEAFF. The CDR3 nucleotides read TGTGCCAGCAGTTTGTGGGGCGGGGTCACTGAAGCTTTCTTT.